These T cell receptor beta chains were read from a single sample in a study of shared clonotypes between healthy human individuals. Clones were sequenced by immunoSEQ multiplex PCR, and TCRdb holds only the in-frame ones, with some missing. Of about 600,000 clones listed, 95% to 98% are singletons. Sequencing was done on a sample of naive CD8+ T cells sorted from blood. The receptors derive from a man younger than 45 in good health. The CDR3 runs from the conserved cysteine through the conserved F or W.

CDR3	V	J
CASSLGRAYEQYF	TRBV5-1	TRBJ2-7
CASSPPRTGGPEQYF	TRBV27	TRBJ2-7
CASSHGVNEKLFF	TRBV4-1	TRBJ1-4
CATSRPDRGFEKLFF	TRBV15	TRBJ1-4
CASSRPREESTDTQYF	TRBV7-2	TRBJ2-3
CASSLSLNGEQYF	TRBV27	TRBJ2-7
CASSLSSSLGAQYF	TRBV27	TRBJ2-5
CASSLVYNEQFF	TRBV7-8	TRBJ2-1
CASSQPKGREDGYTF	TRBV11-2	TRBJ1-2
CASSLGTTDTQYF	TRBV11-3	TRBJ2-3
CASRWSREVDYEQYF	TRBV5-8	TRBJ2-7
CASIPFPGTGELFF	TRBV27	TRBJ2-2
CASREASGQKFDTYEQYF	TRBV7-2	TRBJ2-7
CASRPGVSGTEAFF	TRBV7-8	TRBJ1-1
CASSLDWFEGTNTGELFF	TRBV11-2	TRBJ2-2
CASSEYAGELFF	TRBV25-1	TRBJ2-2
CASSFRGISYEQYF	TRBV27	TRBJ2-7
CASSIRQGSHEQYF	TRBV9	TRBJ2-7
CASSPLAGGPEETQYF	TRBV6-6	TRBJ2-5
CASSELGSGEKLFF	TRBV6-1	TRBJ1-4
CASSLASLETQYF	TRBV7-9	TRBJ2-5
CASSFNHYEQYF	TRBV7-9	TRBJ2-7
CATRGYLGNEQFF	TRBV6-1	TRBJ2-1
CATSRDRGRNYGYTF	TRBV15	TRBJ1-2
CASSPLNPTSGISTTYEQYF	TRBV5-8	TRBJ2-7
CASSAGTSGSFQTQYF	TRBV7-9	TRBJ2-5
CASSEGGGGASRETQYF	TRBV9	TRBJ2-5
CASSEDLWGSYEQYF	TRBV6-1	TRBJ2-7
CASSEALPYEQYF	TRBV6-1	TRBJ2-7
CSARVGENQFF	TRBV20-1	TRBJ2-1
CSATEAFF	TRBV20-1	TRBJ1-1
CASTLGGGNEQFF	TRBV27	TRBJ2-1
CAWSVGQGTTEAFF	TRBV30	TRBJ1-1
CASSLEVAGGFTGELFF	TRBV13	TRBJ2-2
CASSLGGIQETQYF	TRBV5-5	TRBJ2-5
CASSPRAGGPTDTQYF	TRBV9	TRBJ2-3
CASSLMERRTDTQYF	TRBV7-9	TRBJ2-3